Detailed here is one T cell receptor (beta chain). This sample stems from a study of blood T cell repertoires in COVID-19. For the study at large: Whether acute or convalescent, the COVID-19 samples came from the United States, Italy and Spain.

Study processing details: Reference gene primer amplification yielded estimated nucleated cell counts. Measured with immunoSEQ multiplex PCR; TCRdb has only the in-frame clones, and not every one. V and J calls and clone size follow that table, whereas D and trimming were derived from the DNA. The sample shows roughly 250,000 clones, about nine tenths of them seen only once. The V gene lost 1 base and the J gene lost 0 bases, with 13 bases spanning the gap. The CDR3 extends over 18 amino acids. Germline V lookup: CDR1 MNHNS, CDR2 SASEGT. This TCR came from a middle-aged woman with acute or convalescent COVID-19. V usage is TRBV6-1 and J usage is TRBJ1-6; a weak D match, TRBD1 (5 bases). Input material: peripheral blood. The CDR3 protein is CASSEGTSISSYNSPLHF. As DNA, the CDR3 is TGTGCCAGCAGTGAAGGGACATCCATTAGCTCCTATAATTCACCCCTCCACTTT.